This T cell receptor (beta chain) came from a study of shared clonotypes between healthy human individuals. On the study more broadly: In total, the donors were a couple of women and a few men aged 18 to 49. Donors had three CD4 naive, three CD4 memory, two CD8 naive and one CD8 memory plate apiece.

This clone was seen only once. Naive CD8 cells were CD45RO-negative, positively selected for CCR7, excluding terminally differentiated effector memory CD45RA+ cells. Replicate PCRs from sorted subsets contained around 200 ng DNA, which is roughly 30,000 T cell genomes. Repertoires were generated with immunoSEQ multiplex PCR, while TCRdb's copy carries only in-frame clones and drops some. The sample yields roughly 650,000 clones, around 96% seen once. There are 11 residues in the CDR3. V lost 10 bases to trimming and J lost 8 bases, with 11 bases between them. Looked up from germline, CDR1 is WNHNN and CDR2 is SYGVQD (reference sequence).

Sample: naive CD8+ T cells sorted from blood. This TCR derives from a woman aged 30 to 39 in good health. This chain joins TRBV10-1 and TRBJ1-4; D is perhaps TRBD1 (5 bases). The CDR3 loop reads CAISEGEKLFF. The CDR3 bases are TGCGCCATCTCGGAGGGGGAAAAACTGTTTTTT.